This T cell receptor (beta chain) is drawn from a study of Graves' ophthalmopathy and Graves' hyperthyroidism. Isolation of PBMCs was performed using 9 to 10 ml of fresh peripheral blood. Per germline, CDR1 SGHVS and CDR2 FQNEAQ. The CDR3 is 16 amino acids. V lost 5 bases to trimming and J lost 1 base, with 14 bases between them. Amplified material comprised TCR beta CDR3 regions derived from RNA transcripts. A first-round RT-PCR used HTBI primers, followed by a second-round multiplex PCR. TCRdb re-derived calls from the multiplex PCR reads in MiXCR, one entry per CDR3 protein. Of about 500,000 distinct CDR3 sequences in the sample, 14% were seen once.

The clonotype originates from a woman aged 25 to 39 with Graves' ophthalmopathy. The gene calls are TRBV7-8 and TRBJ2-2, with D perhaps assigned TRBD1 or TRBD2 (5 bases each). Sequencing was performed on blood. CDR3 loop: CASSLVGTVNTGELFF. The CDR3, as DNA: TGTGCCAGCAGCCTCGTCGGGACGGTGAACACCGGGGAGCTGTTTTTT. Drawing the rest from reference TRBV7-8 and TRBJ2-2, the complete variable domain is GAGVSQSPRYKVAKRGQDVALRCDPISGHVSLFWYQQALGQGPEFLTYFQNEAQLDKSGLPSDRFFAERPEGSVSTLKIQRTQQEDSAVYLCASSLVGTVNTGELFFGEGSRLTVL.